Sequencing of this T cell receptor beta chain was carried out in a study of T cells in Graves' hyperthyroidism and ophthalmopathy. This CDR3 comprises 14 residues. CDR1 DFQATT and CDR2 SNEGSKA come from the germline V gene (reference sequence). To note about this clonotype: At one of its ends the junction is not consistent with the germline gene, which may arise from a read error.

Amplification of TCR beta CDR3 regions used RNA as the template. First-round RT-PCR with HTBI primers amplified the TCR CDR3 region. TCRdb processed the multiplex PCR reads anew with MiXCR; each CDR3 protein has one entry. The sample yields approximately 520,000 distinct CDR3 sequences, roughly 25% seen once. Clinical symptoms, serum thyroxine and TRAb, thyroid ultrasound and orbital computed tomography were used for the diagnoses. This sample holds PBMCs from approximately 9 ml fresh peripheral blood. Specimen: blood. The rearrangement joins TRBV20-1 to TRBJ2-5; a weak D match, TRBD2 (6 bases). The source is a woman aged 25 to 39 with Graves' ophthalmopathy. The CDR3 reads CSADPRDSQDTQYF. CDR3 in DNA: TGCAGTGCAGACCCACGGGACTCCCAAGATACCCAGTACTTC.